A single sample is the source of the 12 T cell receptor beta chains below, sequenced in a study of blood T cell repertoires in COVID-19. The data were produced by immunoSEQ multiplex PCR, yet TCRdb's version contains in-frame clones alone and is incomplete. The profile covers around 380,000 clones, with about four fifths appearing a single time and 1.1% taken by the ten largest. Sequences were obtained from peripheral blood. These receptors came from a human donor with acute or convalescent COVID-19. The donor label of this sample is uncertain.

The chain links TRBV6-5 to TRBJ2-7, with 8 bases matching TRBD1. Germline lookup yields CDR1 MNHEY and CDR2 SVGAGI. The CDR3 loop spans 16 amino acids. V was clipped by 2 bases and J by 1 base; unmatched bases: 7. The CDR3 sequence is CASSYEGTGSSYEQYF. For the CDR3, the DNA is TGTGCCAGCAGTTACGAAGGGACAGGTAGTTCCTACGAGCAGTACTTC.

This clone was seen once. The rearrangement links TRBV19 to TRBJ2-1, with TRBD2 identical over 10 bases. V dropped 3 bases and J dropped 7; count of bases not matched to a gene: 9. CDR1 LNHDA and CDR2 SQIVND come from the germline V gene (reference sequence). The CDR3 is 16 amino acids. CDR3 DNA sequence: TGTGCCAGTAGTATGGGTGAGCGGGGGGGCTATAATGAGCAGTTCTTC. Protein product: CASSMGERGGYNEQFF.

CDR3 DNA: TGTGCCAGCAGCTCAGGGGGCTACAATGAGCAGTTCTTC. Its protein is CASSSGGYNEQFF. The chain uses TRBV9 and TRBJ2-1; 7 bases align to TRBD1. This CDR3 is 13 amino acids long. V lost 4 bases and J lost 3; bases outside the gene matches: 1. Germline V CDR1 and CDR2: SGDLS, YYNGEE.

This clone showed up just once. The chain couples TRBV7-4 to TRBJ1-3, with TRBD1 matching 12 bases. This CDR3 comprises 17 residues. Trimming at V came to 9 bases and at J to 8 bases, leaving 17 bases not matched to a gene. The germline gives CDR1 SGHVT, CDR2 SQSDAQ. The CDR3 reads CASIPRARDRGRDTIYF. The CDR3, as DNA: TGTGCCAGTATCCCCCGGGCCCGGGACAGGGGGCGAGACACCATATATTTT.

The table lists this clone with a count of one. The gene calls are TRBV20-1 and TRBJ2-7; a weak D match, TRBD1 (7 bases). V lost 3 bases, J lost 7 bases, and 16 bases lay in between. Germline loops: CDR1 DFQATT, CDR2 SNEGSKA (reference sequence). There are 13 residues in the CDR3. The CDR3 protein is CSASKPGGREQYF. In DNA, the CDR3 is TGCAGTGCTAGTAAACCAGGGGGGCGGGAGCAGTACTTC.

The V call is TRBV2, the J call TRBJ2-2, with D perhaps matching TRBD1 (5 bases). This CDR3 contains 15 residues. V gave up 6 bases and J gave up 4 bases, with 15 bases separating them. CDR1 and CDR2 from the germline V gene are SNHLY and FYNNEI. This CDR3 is CASSAQQGSTGELFF. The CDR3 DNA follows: TGTGCCAGCAGCGCTCAGCAGGGTTCCACCGGGGAGCTGTTTTTT. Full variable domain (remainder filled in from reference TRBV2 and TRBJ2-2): EPEVTQTPSHQVTQMGQEVILRCVPISNHLYFYWYRQILGQKVEFLVSFYNNEISEKSEIFDDQFSVERPDGSNFTLKIRSTKLEDSAMYFCASSAQQGSTGELFFGEGSRLTVL.

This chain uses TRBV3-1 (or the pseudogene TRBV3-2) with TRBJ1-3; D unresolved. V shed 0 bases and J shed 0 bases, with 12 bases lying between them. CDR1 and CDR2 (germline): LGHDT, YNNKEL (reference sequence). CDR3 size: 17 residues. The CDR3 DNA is TGTGCCAGCAGCCAAGAGAAAGGAGTAATCTCTGGAAACACCATATATTTT. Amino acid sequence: CASSQEKGVISGNTIYF.

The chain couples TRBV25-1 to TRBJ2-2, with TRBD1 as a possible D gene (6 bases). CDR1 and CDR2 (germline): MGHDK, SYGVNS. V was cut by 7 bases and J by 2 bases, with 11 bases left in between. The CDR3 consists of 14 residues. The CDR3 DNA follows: TGTGCCAGCACTTCGGGACACAACACCGGGGAGCTGTTTTTT. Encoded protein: CASTSGHNTGELFF.

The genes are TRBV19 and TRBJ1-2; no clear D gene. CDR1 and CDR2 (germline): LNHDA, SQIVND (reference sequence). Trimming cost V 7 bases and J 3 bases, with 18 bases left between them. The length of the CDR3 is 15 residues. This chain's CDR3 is CASNYGLDQYYGYTF. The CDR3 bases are TGTGCCAGTAATTATGGACTCGACCAGTACTATGGCTACACCTTC.

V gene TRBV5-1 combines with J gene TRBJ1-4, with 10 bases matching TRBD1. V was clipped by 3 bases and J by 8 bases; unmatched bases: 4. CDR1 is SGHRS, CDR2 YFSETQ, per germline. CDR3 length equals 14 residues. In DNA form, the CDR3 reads TGCGCCAGCAGCTCGGGACAGGGGAGGGAAAAACTGTTTTTT. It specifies CASSSGQGREKLFF.

The CDR3 region has the DNA TGTGCCAGCAGCTTAGTCCGGGACAGGGATTACACTGAAGCTTTCTTT. It specifies CASSLVRDRDYTEAFF. The chain uses TRBV7-9 and TRBJ1-1; 9 nucleotides line up with TRBD1. The trim removed 1 base at V and 3 bases at J, leaving 6 bases unmatched. Germline V gene lookup returns CDR1 SEHNR and CDR2 FQNEAQ (reference sequence). The length of the CDR3 is 16 residues.

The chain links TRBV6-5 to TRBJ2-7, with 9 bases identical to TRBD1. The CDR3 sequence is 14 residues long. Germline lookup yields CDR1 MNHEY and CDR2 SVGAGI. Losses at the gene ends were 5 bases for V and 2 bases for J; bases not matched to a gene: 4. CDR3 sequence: CASSQGQGTYEQYF. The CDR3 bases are TGTGCCAGCAGTCAGGGACAGGGAACCTACGAGCAGTACTTC.